The sequence of this T cell receptor beta chain was determined in a study of Ad26.COV2.S vaccination and SARS-CoV-2 variants. On the study more broadly: Donor was assigned to the Ad26.COV2.S arm of trial COV1001. Findings and caveats of the study: Possible underestimation of total T cell responses by the TCR breadth and depth analyses was noted.

Documented treatment: approximately 18 received Ad26.COV2.S at low or high dose, single or two shots; roughly five received placebo; per-sample allocation not given. Day 63 after the first vaccine or placebo injection was the time point for sampling. Recruitment in Boston yielded a donor of adult age, 18-55 years. Assay: immunoSEQ multiplex PCR; the TCRdb copy retains only in-frame clones and omits some. The table lists about 350,000 clones, about 87% of them singletons. This clone is a singleton in its sample. As yet, its antigen is unknown. Looked up from germline, CDR1 is SEHNR and CDR2 is FQNEAQ (reference sequence). V was clipped by 7 bases and J by 5 bases; unmatched bases: 10. The CDR3 loop spans 15 amino acids.

The sequences come from peripheral blood, collected in a trial of Ad26.COV2.S vaccine versus placebo. This clonotype was sampled from a person aged 18 to 65 who received the Ad26.COV2.S COVID-19 vaccine or a placebo. The rearrangement joins TRBV7-9 to TRBJ2-5; TRBD2 matches at 10 bases. CDR3 protein: CASTPLAGVGETQYF. For the CDR3, the DNA is TGTGCCAGCACCCCGCTAGCGGGAGTGGGGGAGACCCAGTACTTC.